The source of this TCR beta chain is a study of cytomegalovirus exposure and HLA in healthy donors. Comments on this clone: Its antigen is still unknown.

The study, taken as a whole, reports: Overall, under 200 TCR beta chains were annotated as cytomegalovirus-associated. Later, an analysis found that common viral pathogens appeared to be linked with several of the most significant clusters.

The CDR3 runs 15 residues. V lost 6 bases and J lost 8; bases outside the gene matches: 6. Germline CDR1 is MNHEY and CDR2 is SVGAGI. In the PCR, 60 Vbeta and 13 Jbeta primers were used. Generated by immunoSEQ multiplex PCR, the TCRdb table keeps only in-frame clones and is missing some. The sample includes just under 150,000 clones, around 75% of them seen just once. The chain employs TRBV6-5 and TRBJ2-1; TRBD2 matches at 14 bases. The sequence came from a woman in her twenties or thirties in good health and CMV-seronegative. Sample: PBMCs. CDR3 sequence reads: CASSGTSGRIDEQFF. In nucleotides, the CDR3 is TGTGCCAGCAGCGGGACTAGCGGGAGAATCGATGAGCAGTTCTTC.